This T cell receptor beta chain was identified in a study of early T cells in non-severe SARS-CoV-2 infection. This clonotype was counted between two and nine times. One entry per CDR3 protein, called by TCRdb with MiXCR from the 5' RACE reads. In the table there are tens of thousands of distinct CDR3 sequences, 9% to 10% of which are singletons. Germline CDR1 and CDR2: DFQATT and SNEGSKA (reference sequence). V shed 6 bases and J 6 bases; nucleotides not matched to a gene: 11. This CDR3 contains 14 residues. This specimen was whole blood, taken at baseline. This sequence was found in an adult who was a healthcare worker with PCR-confirmed SARS-CoV-2 infection or an uninfected control (not recorded which). The chain uses TRBV20-1 and TRBJ2-1, with TRBD2 identical over 7 bases. The CDR3 sequence is CSATTSWGGNEQFF. The DNA for the CDR3 is TGCAGTGCCACGACTAGTTGGGGGGGCAATGAGCAGTTCTTC.